This T cell receptor beta chain was captured by sequencing in a study of OX40 agonist ivuxolimab in advanced cancers. Notes on the study in general: At 0.1 to 3.0 mg/kg and by week 6, clonal expansion occurred in CD4+ and CD8+ blood T cells.

The repertoire was sequenced with immunoSEQ multiplex PCR; TCRdb's copy has only in-frame clones and lacks some. The sample gives about 120,000 clones, 90% to 95% of which show up once; about 0.14% is in the top ten. The sampling schedule covered blood at baseline, cycle 4 day 1, and cycle 7 day 1. A remark on this clone: No antigen is known for it.

The sequence was obtained from an adult with an advanced solid tumor such as melanoma, head and neck, liver or kidney cancer. Sequenced here: CD4+ or CD8+ T cells sorted from blood, sampled in a trial of the OX40 agonist ivuxolimab.

This CDR3 reads CASSRVGVGNTEAFF. The CDR3 DNA is TGTGCCAGCAGTAGGGTGGGGGTCGGGAACACTGAAGCTTTCTTT. This chain links TRBV6-5 with TRBJ1-1; maybe TRBD1 (5 bases). Germline V gene sequence: CDR1 MNHEY, CDR2 SVGAGI. Deletions cut 5 bases from V and 1 base from J, with 14 bases between. The CDR3 sequence is 15 residues long.